These 32 T cell receptor beta chains were sequenced from one sample in a study of T-cell memory formation after mild COVID-19. TCRdb called the 5' RACE reads again in MiXCR, with one record for every CDR3 protein. The repertoire holds hundreds of thousands of distinct CDR3 sequences, with roughly 17% as singletons. Specimen: PBMCs or a T cell subset sorted from them (not recorded which). These receptors were collected from a man between 18 and 29 years old who had mild COVID-19 (a few samples of this study predate the infection). Cell type and time point are not known.

The chain links TRBV29-1 to TRBJ1-4, with 8 bases matching TRBD1. In germline, CDR1 is SQVTM, CDR2 ANQGSEA. There are 13 residues in the CDR3. V was pared by 5 bases and J by 8 bases, with 7 bases of the junction left unmatched. CDR3 DNA: TGCAGCGTTTCCGACAGGGGACAGGAAAAACTGTTTTTT. Translation gives CSVSDRGQEKLFF.

This clonotype was found a few times. This chain links TRBV4-3 with TRBJ1-5; D not certain. Trimming shortened V by 0 bases and J by 5 bases, and 5 bases separated the two germline ends. The germline V gene encodes CDR1 LGHNA and CDR2 YSLEER. This CDR3 region has 13 residues. CDR3 region: CASSQEPDQPQHF. CDR3 in DNA: TGCGCCAGCAGCCAAGAACCAGATCAGCCCCAGCATTTT.

This clonotype was seen a handful of times. The V and J genes are TRBV6-2 or TRBV6-3 and TRBJ2-1, with TRBD2 matching over 8 bases. Germline V lookup: CDR1 MNHEY, CDR2 SVGEGT. The CDR3 length is 16 residues. The ends lost 3 bases at V and 9 bases at J; junction bases unmatched: 13. As DNA, the CDR3 is TGTGCCAGCAGTTATCACGGGACTAGGGTAATTCGTGAGCAGTTCTTC. It is translated as CASSYHGTRVIREQFF.

In its sample, this clonotype was seen a few times. CDR3 loop: CASSLTRATGPRLITNEKLFF. CDR3 DNA sequence: TGTGCCAGCAGCTTAACGAGAGCAACAGGGCCCCGACTTATAACTAATGAAAAACTGTTTTTT. The rearrangement links TRBV7-9 to TRBJ1-4; D might be TRBD1 (6 bases). The CDR3 runs to 21 residues. The germline V and J ends were trimmed by 2 bases and 1 base, with 26 bases remaining between them. The germline CDR1 and CDR2 sequences are SEHNR and FQNEAQ (reference sequence). Based on the CDR3 plus reference TRBV7-9 and TRBJ1-4, the full variable domain is DTGVSQNPRHKITKRGQNVTFRCDPISEHNRLYWYRQTLGQGPEFLTYFQNEAQLEKSRLLSDRFSAERPKGSFSTLEIQRTEQGDSAMYLCASSLTRATGPRLITNEKLFFGSGTQLSVL.

This chain connects TRBV5-5 to TRBJ1-5; no clear D gene. The CDR3 totals 16 residues. The germline gives CDR1 SGHKS, CDR2 YYEKEE (reference sequence). V shed 4 bases and J shed 1 base, with 15 bases lying between them. The CDR3 spells CASSIGPTVSNQPQHF. In DNA, the CDR3 is TGTGCCAGCAGCATCGGTCCTACAGTCAGCAATCAGCCCCAGCATTTT.

This clonotype was counted between two and nine times. This chain's CDR3 is CASSYSGGSLGYEQYF. In nucleotides, the CDR3 is TGTGCCAGCAGTTACTCGGGGGGTTCTTTAGGGTACGAGCAGTACTTC. This rearrangement joins TRBV6-5 to TRBJ2-7; D is possibly TRBD2 (6 bases). V dropped 0 bases and J dropped 4 bases, with 16 bases sitting between them. The CDR3 length is 16 residues. Per the germline V gene, CDR1 is MNHEY and CDR2 is SVGAGI.

This clonotype was recorded a few times. The chain's CDR3 is CASSISTRTDRTDTQYF. Written as DNA, the CDR3 is TGTGCCAGCTCCATAAGTACGAGGACTGATCGCACAGATACGCAGTATTTT. V usage is TRBV7-9 and J usage is TRBJ2-3; D is possibly TRBD2 (5 bases). Per the germline V gene, CDR1 is SEHNR and CDR2 is FQNEAQ (reference sequence). The CDR3 contains 17 residues. Deletions cut 8 bases from V and 1 base from J, with 22 bases between. Drawing the rest from reference TRBV7-9 and TRBJ2-3, the complete variable domain is DTGVSQNPRHKITKRGQNVTFRCDPISEHNRLYWYRQTLGQGPEFLTYFQNEAQLEKSRLLSDRFSAERPKGSFSTLEIQRTEQGDSAMYLCASSISTRTDRTDTQYFGPGTRLTVL.

This clonotype showed up just a few times. The V gene is TRBV11-2, the J gene TRBJ2-5; 8 nucleotides line up with TRBD1. There are 16 residues in the CDR3. The trim removed 5 bases at V and 4 bases at J, leaving 12 bases unmatched. Germline CDR1 and CDR2: SGHAT and FQNNGV. The CDR3 loop is CASSMRQGYFSETQYF. The DNA of the CDR3 is TGTGCCAGCAGCATGAGACAGGGGTATTTTTCAGAGACCCAGTACTTC.

In its sample, this clonotype was seen a few times. This chain uses TRBV7-3 with TRBJ1-1; no definite D call. The CDR3 covers 13 residues. Germline-derived CDR1 and CDR2 are SGHTA and FQGTGA. Trimming stripped 5 bases from V and 1 base from J, with 8 bases between. The CDR3 nucleotides are TGTGCCAGCAGCGCCAGTGAGAACACTGAAGCTTTCTTT. This sequence encodes CASSASENTEAFF. Full variable domain (rest looked up from reference TRBV7-3 and TRBJ1-1): GAGVSQTPSNKVTEKGKYVELRCDPISGHTALYWYRQSLGQGPEFLIYFQGTGAADDSGLPNDRFFAVRPEGSVSTLKIQRTERGDSAVYLCASSASENTEAFFGQGTRLTVV.

This chain uses TRBV7-2 with TRBJ1-6; D is perhaps TRBD1 (5 bases). The V and J ends lost 4 bases and 6 bases respectively, with 10 bases between them. This CDR3 contains 14 residues. The germline CDR1 and CDR2 sequences are SGHTA and FQGNSA. Here the CDR3 reads CASSSFGGNSPLHF. The CDR3 nucleotides are TGTGCCAGCAGCTCCTTTGGGGGTAATTCACCCCTCCACTTT.

This clonotype was observed a handful of times. The J gene is TRBJ2-1, the V gene TRBV5-1; D is possibly TRBD1 (8 bases). This CDR3 is built from 13 residues. V shed 2 bases and J shed 8 bases, with 11 bases lying between them. Germline V gene sequence: CDR1 SGHRS, CDR2 YFSETQ. The CDR3 loop reads CASSLQGGDEQFF. The CDR3 region has the DNA TGCGCCAGCAGCTTACAGGGGGGGGATGAGCAGTTCTTC.

This clonotype was seen a few times. This chain uses TRBV6-5 with TRBJ1-4; D gene uncertain. The germline V gene encodes CDR1 MNHEY and CDR2 SVGAGI. Trimming stripped 5 bases from V and 0 bases from J, with 10 bases between. The length of the CDR3 is 15 residues. The CDR3 is CASSHGIATNEKLFF. CDR3 DNA sequence: TGTGCCAGCAGTCATGGCATAGCAACTAATGAAAAACTGTTTTTT.

This clonotype came up a few times. V usage is TRBV4-1 and J usage is TRBJ2-5; 7 nucleotides match TRBD1. This CDR3 is built from 16 residues. The germline CDR1 and CDR2 sequences are MGHRA and YSYEKL. V was clipped by 2 bases and J by 2 bases; unmatched bases: 8. CDR3 residues: CASSQSPLGQQETQYF. The CDR3, as DNA: TGCGCCAGCAGCCAATCCCCTTTGGGACAGCAAGAGACCCAGTACTTC.

V gene TRBV11-2 combines with J gene TRBJ1-5; TRBD1 is a possible D gene (5 bases). The CDR3 sequence is 13 residues long. V was pared by 11 bases and J by 9 bases, with 20 bases between. The germline CDR1 and CDR2 sequences are SGHAT and FQNNGV. The CDR3 nucleotides are TGTGCCCCTCTGTCGGGGACGTCAGGGCCCCAGCATTTT. It codes for CAPLSGTSGPQHF.

A few counts support this clonotype. The chain uses TRBV7-3 and TRBJ1-1; 7 bases align to TRBD1. The CDR3 is 16 residues long. Germline values: CDR1 SGHTA, CDR2 FQGTGA. V lost 5 bases and J lost 3; bases outside the gene matches: 12. The CDR3 loop reads CASSHTLQGKDTEAFF. Here the CDR3 DNA reads TGTGCCAGCAGCCATACCCTACAGGGGAAGGACACTGAAGCTTTCTTT.

This clonotype was recorded at least ten times. V and J are TRBV5-1 and TRBJ2-1; TRBD2 aligns across 8 bases. The J segment lost 8 bases and the V segment lost 4 bases, leaving 8 bases of the junction unmatched. There are 14 residues in the CDR3. Germline CDR1 and CDR2: SGHRS and YFSETQ. The CDR3 is CASSNTGGGDEQFF. Here the CDR3 DNA reads TGCGCCAGCAGCAACACCGGGGGGGGCGATGAGCAGTTCTTC.

This chain connects TRBV30 to TRBJ1-2; perhaps TRBD1 as D (5 bases). CDR1 GTSNPN and CDR2 SVGIG come from the germline V gene (reference sequence). Trimming removed 3 bases from V and 6 bases from J, with 17 bases in between. This CDR3 spans 14 amino acids. Here the CDR3 DNA reads TGTGCCTGGAGGCTCCCGGGACCGCCAAATGGCTACACCTTC. The encoded protein is CAWRLPGPPNGYTF.

This rearrangement joins TRBV7-6 to TRBJ1-4, with unresolved D. The CDR3 covers 15 residues. Trimming cost V 5 bases and J 2 bases, with 12 bases left between them. Germline loops: CDR1 SGHVS, CDR2 FNYEAQ. The CDR3 DNA reads TGTGCCAGCAGCCCGGACGTGTGGACTAATGAAAAACTGTTTTTT. It codes for CASSPDVWTNEKLFF. Drawing the rest from reference TRBV7-6 and TRBJ1-4, the complete variable domain is GAGVSQSPRYKVTKRGQDVALRCDPISGHVSLYWYRQALGQGPEFLTYFNYEAQQDKSGLPNDRFSAERPEGSISTLTIQRTEQRDSAMYRCASSPDVWTNEKLFFGSGTQLSVL.

The rearrangement links TRBV5-1 to TRBJ2-3, with 7 bases matching TRBD1. Trimming at V came to 2 bases and at J to 5 bases, leaving 2 bases not matched to a gene. Germline loops: CDR1 SGHRS, CDR2 YFSETQ. CDR3 length equals 13 residues. In nucleotides, the CDR3 is TGCGCCAGCAGCTTCCCAGGGGGAGATACGCAGTATTTT. Its protein is CASSFPGGDTQYF.

The rearrangement links TRBV15 to TRBJ2-3; TRBD1 agrees at 8 bases. Germline trimming cut 2 bases from V and 10 bases from J; bases unmatched to any gene: 11. The CDR3 is made up of 15 amino acids. Germline V gene sequence: CDR1 LNHNV, CDR2 YYDKDF (reference sequence). The CDR3 loop is CATSRSQTGATAQYF. The CDR3 DNA sequence: TGTGCCACCAGCAGATCGCAGACAGGGGCGACTGCGCAGTATTTT.

The chain couples TRBV19 to TRBJ2-2; no clear D. Germline CDR1 reads LNHDA; CDR2 reads SQIVND (reference sequence). This CDR3 contains 16 residues. The V gene lost 4 bases and the J gene lost 0 bases, with 12 bases spanning the gap. Here the CDR3 DNA reads TGTGCCAGTAGTAAGGAGACATACGCGAACACCGGGGAGCTGTTTTTT. Residues: CASSKETYANTGELFF.

The chain carries TRBV3-1 and TRBJ2-5, with D perhaps TRBD2 (6 bases). Germline V gene sequence: CDR1 LGHDT, CDR2 YNNKEL (reference sequence). The CDR3 sequence is 14 residues long. The V gene lost 4 bases and the J gene lost 2 bases, with 11 bases spanning the gap. CDR3 protein: CASSLSGIQETQYF. The CDR3 DNA is TGTGCCAGCAGCCTTAGCGGTATTCAAGAGACCCAGTACTTC.

This clonotype was seen a few times. The chain employs TRBV7-9 and TRBJ1-2; perhaps TRBD1 as D (5 bases). Germline CDR1 reads SEHNR; CDR2 reads FQNEAQ (reference sequence). The CDR3 consists of 13 residues. V was pared by 3 bases and J by 6 bases, with 11 bases between. DNA of the CDR3: TGTGCCAGCAGCTTCGACAGCTATAATGGCTACACCTTC. Translated, it gives CASSFDSYNGYTF. Full variable domain (missing parts from reference TRBV7-9 and TRBJ1-2): DTGVSQNPRHKITKRGQNVTFRCDPISEHNRLYWYRQTLGQGPEFLTYFQNEAQLEKSRLLSDRFSAERPKGSFSTLEIQRTEQGDSAMYLCASSFDSYNGYTFGSGTRLTVV.

This clonotype was counted between two and nine times. This chain joins TRBV5-1 and TRBJ1-5; D may be TRBD1 (5 bases). V was shortened by 2 bases and J by 5 bases, with 11 bases between the two germline ends. Germline CDR1 and CDR2: SGHRS and YFSETQ. The CDR3 extends over 14 amino acids. CDR3 coding DNA: TGCGCCAGCAGCTTCGCGGGGGACGATCAGCCCCAGCATTTT. Protein product: CASSFAGDDQPQHF.

The table lists this clonotype with a few counts. This chain joins TRBV7-8 and TRBJ1-2; D is possibly TRBD1 (5 bases). CDR3 length: 14 amino acids. V dropped 4 bases and J dropped 4 bases, with 13 bases sitting between them. CDR1 SGHVS and CDR2 FQNEAQ come from the germline V gene. In DNA, the CDR3 is TGTGCCAGCAGCTCAAATGGGAGGGGCTATGGCTACACCTTC. Its protein product is CASSSNGRGYGYTF.

The gene calls are TRBV20-1 and TRBJ2-7; D unclear. This CDR3 is 13 amino acids long. Trimming pared 3 bases from V and 3 bases from J, leaving 12 bases between. In germline, CDR1 is DFQATT, CDR2 SNEGSKA (reference sequence). The CDR3 DNA reads as TGCAGTGCTAGCAACCTAGGCCTCTACGAGCAGTACGTC. It yields the protein CSASNLGLYEQYV.

This clonotype was observed a few times. The chain employs TRBV6-2 or TRBV6-3 and TRBJ2-4; a possible D gene is TRBD2 (5 bases). CDR3 length: 16 amino acids. V lost 6 bases, J lost 9 bases, and 24 bases lay in between. Germline lookup yields CDR1 MNHEY and CDR2 SVGEGT. CDR3 nucleotide sequence: TGTGCCAGCAGCGGCCCCCCCGCCACTCCCCGGGGCATTCAGTACTTC. Its translation is CASSGPPATPRGIQYF.

This clonotype was found a few times. V and J are TRBV6-5 and TRBJ2-3; 10 bases fit TRBD2. The V segment lost 2 bases and the J segment 4 bases; nucleotides outside the gene matches: 6. CDR1 is MNHEY, CDR2 SVGAGI, per germline. This CDR3 has 16 residues. The CDR3 bases are TGTGCCAGCAGTTACAGGCCTAGCGGGGGTTCAGATACGCAGTATTTT. Translating it yields CASSYRPSGGSDTQYF.

This clonotype was picked up a small number of times. This sequence joins TRBV5-1 and TRBJ2-7, with a tentative D call TRBD2 (5 bases). The CDR3 runs 13 residues. Germline assignment: CDR1 SGHRS and CDR2 YFSETQ. Trimming pared 3 bases from V and 5 bases from J, leaving 12 bases between. In DNA form, the CDR3 reads TGCGCCAGCAGCTCCTCGGACGGGAACGAGCAGTACTTC. Its translation is CASSSSDGNEQYF.

This clonotype was recorded a few times. The genes are TRBV18 and TRBJ1-1, with D possibly being TRBD1 (5 bases). Germline CDR1 is KGHSH and CDR2 is LQKENI. This CDR3 spans 15 amino acids. The germline V and J ends were trimmed by 3 bases and 1 base, with 12 bases remaining between them. The CDR3 loop reads CASSPGGVENTEAFF. In DNA form, the CDR3 reads TGTGCCAGCTCACCGGGGGGGGTTGAGAACACTGAAGCTTTCTTT.

V and J are TRBV5-1 and TRBJ2-1; possible D gene TRBD2, 5 bases. Germline CDR1 reads SGHRS; CDR2 reads YFSETQ. The CDR3 totals 15 residues. The V gene lost 0 bases and the J gene lost 2 bases, with 9 bases spanning the gap. The CDR3: CASSLGGDAYNEQFF. Written as DNA, the CDR3 is TGCGCCAGCAGCTTGGGGGGAGACGCCTACAATGAGCAGTTCTTC.

The table lists this clonotype with a few counts. The chain has TRBV6-1 and TRBJ2-5; 8 bases fit TRBD2. This CDR3 is 14 amino acids long. Losses at the gene ends were 5 bases for V and 2 bases for J; bases not matched to a gene: 4. Per the germline V gene, CDR1 is MNHNS and CDR2 is SASEGT. In DNA, the CDR3 is TGTGCCAGCAGTAGCGGGGGAACACAAGAGACCCAGTACTTC. Its protein product is CASSSGGTQETQYF.